The 5 T cell receptor beta chains below come from one sample, sequenced in a study of blood T cells in healthy people across ages. Primed by a sample-barcoded 5' primer and a J-beta primer mix, a second PCR proceeded for roughly 7 to 11 cycles. TCRdb itself ran the 5' RACE reads through MiXCR, one entry per CDR3 protein. Of more than 500,000 distinct CDR3 sequences in the sample, about 25% were seen once. Sequencing input: blood. Receptors were obtained from a woman between 65 and 79 years old in good health.

The chain links TRBV7-2 to TRBJ1-6, with a weak D call TRBD1 (6 bases). The germline CDR1 and CDR2 sequences are SGHTA and FQGNSA. The CDR3 has 13 residues. With 5 bases removed from V and 10 bases from J, the gap between germline ends came to 12 bases. The CDR3 loop is CASSAKQGSPLHF. The CDR3 DNA reads TGTGCCAGCAGCGCGAAACAGGGATCACCCCTCCACTTT.

CDR3 region: CSARDHNEGDKGELFF. The CDR3 region has the DNA TGCAGTGCTAGAGACCACAATGAAGGGGATAAAGGGGAGCTGTTTTTT. The rearrangement joins TRBV20-1 to TRBJ2-2; possible D gene TRBD1, 5 bases. With 0 bases removed from V and 8 bases from J, the gap between germline ends came to 19 bases. In germline, CDR1 is DFQATT, CDR2 SNEGSKA (reference sequence). This CDR3 has 16 residues.

The genes are TRBV20-1 and TRBJ2-6, with a weak D call TRBD2 (6 bases). The CDR3 has 16 amino acids. The germline V gene has CDR1 DFQATT and CDR2 SNEGSKA (reference sequence). The CDR3 region has the DNA TGCAGCGCTGCAGCGGGCTTCAGCTCTGGGGCCAACGTCCTGACTTTC. It is translated as CSAAAGFSSGANVLTF.

This chain uses TRBV20-1 with TRBJ1-4; D not resolved. CDR1 is DFQATT, CDR2 SNEGSKA, per germline (reference sequence). The V and J ends lost 7 bases and 4 bases respectively, with 7 bases between them. The CDR3 is made up of 11 amino acids. For the CDR3, the DNA is TGCAGTGGCAGAGATAATGAAAAACTGTTTTTT. It is translated as CSGRDNEKLFF.

This clonotype turned up a few times. The chain combines TRBV20-1 with TRBJ2-5; D ambiguous. Judging by the DNA end, TRBJ2-7 fits better; the J call may be wrong. The CDR3 contains 13 residues. The germline gives CDR1 DFQATT, CDR2 SNEGSKA (reference sequence). The CDR3 is CSASPTSSYEQYF. The CDR3 DNA reads TGCAGTGCTAGTCCAACGAGCTCCTACGAGCAGTACTTC.